Shown below are 8 T cell receptor beta chains from a single sample sequenced in a study of T cell responses to AZD1222 COVID-19 vaccine. Repertoires were generated with immunoSEQ multiplex PCR, while TCRdb's copy carries only in-frame clones and drops some. The sample lists 60,000 to 80,000 clones; 85% to 90% were seen once. Sequences were derived from peripheral blood, sampled on day 0 of AZD1222 vaccination. The receptors come from an adult in good health.

The rearrangement joins TRBV6-5 to TRBJ1-5, with 9 nucleotides matching TRBD1. The CDR3 totals 13 residues. Germline assignment: CDR1 MNHEY and CDR2 SVGAGI. V was pared by 6 bases and J by 7 bases, with 4 bases of the junction left unmatched. The CDR3 DNA is TGTGCCAGCAGACCGACAGGGGGACAGCCCCAGCATTTT. It specifies CASRPTGGQPQHF.

This clone was observed once. This chain uses TRBV5-1 with TRBJ2-7, with D possibly being TRBD2 (7 bases). Looked up from germline, CDR1 is SGHRS and CDR2 is YFSETQ. V gave up 1 base and J gave up 2 bases, with 16 bases separating them. This CDR3 has 16 amino acids. The CDR3 here is CASSLYTGGPTYEQYF. The DNA for the CDR3 is TGCGCCAGCAGCTTGTATACCGGGGGGCCCACCTACGAGCAGTACTTC. Together with reference TRBV5-1 and TRBJ2-7, the CDR3 gives the full variable domain: KAGVTQTPRYLIKTRGQQVTLSCSPISGHRSVSWYQQTPGQGLQFLFEYFSETQRNKGNFPGRFSGRQFSNSRSEMNVSTLELGDSALYLCASSLYTGGPTYEQYFGPGTRLTVT.

This CDR3 is CASSRDSNEKLFF. CDR3 nucleotide sequence: TGTGCCAGCAGCCGGGACAGCAATGAAAAACTGTTTTTT. The rearrangement links TRBV6-5 to TRBJ1-4, with 7 bases that match TRBD1. Trimming took 6 bases from V and 5 from J; bases not matched to a gene: 3. The CDR3 has 13 residues. CDR1 is MNHEY, CDR2 SVGAGI, per germline.

This sequence joins TRBV11-2 and TRBJ2-4; TRBD1 might be the D (6 bases). The length of the CDR3 is 15 residues. From germline, CDR1 is SGHAT and CDR2 FQNNGV. V lost 1 base and J lost 2, with 9 bases in between. Written as DNA, the CDR3 is TGTGCCAGCAGCTTAGGGGGGCCACCCAAAAACATTCAGTACTTC. Its translation: CASSLGGPPKNIQYF.

The chain employs TRBV5-1 and TRBJ1-6; 8 nucleotides align to TRBD1. The germline V gene encodes CDR1 SGHRS and CDR2 YFSETQ. CDR3 length: 15 residues. V dropped 4 bases and J dropped 5; count of bases not matched to a gene: 5. The CDR3 protein is CASSLSTGDNSPLHF. The CDR3, as DNA: TGCGCCAGCAGCCTCTCGACAGGGGATAATTCACCCCTCCACTTT.

The chain recombines TRBV18 with TRBJ1-5; D unclear. The germline gives CDR1 KGHSH, CDR2 LQKENI. The CDR3 is 12 amino acids. V was clipped by 8 bases and J by 2 bases, with 7 bases between them. CDR3 loop: CASADGNQPQHF. The CDR3 region has the DNA TGTGCCAGCGCCGACGGCAATCAGCCCCAGCATTTT.

The chain has TRBV18 and TRBJ1-1; 8 nucleotides agree with TRBD1. The CDR3 is 15 residues long. Trimming at V came to 3 bases and at J to 2 bases, leaving 5 bases not matched to a gene. Germline V gene data show CDR1 as KGHSH and CDR2 as LQKENI. This CDR3 is CASSPGQATNTEAFF. DNA of the CDR3: TGTGCCAGCTCACCGGGACAGGCGACCAACACTGAAGCTTTCTTT.

This clone was found once. J is TRBJ1-4 and V is TRBV18, with D perhaps TRBD1 (5 bases). The CDR3 sequence is 14 residues long. Germline lookup yields CDR1 KGHSH and CDR2 LQKENI. V gave up 1 base and J gave up 8 bases, with 11 bases separating them. The CDR3 spells CASSPQGLYEKLFF. The CDR3 DNA sequence: TGTGCCAGCTCACCACAGGGACTGTACGAAAAACTGTTTTTT. Looking up the rest from reference TRBV18 and TRBJ1-4 gives the full variable domain: NAGVMQNPRHLVRRRGQEARLRCSPMKGHSHVYWYRQLPEEGLKFMVYLQKENIIDESGMPKERFSAEFPKEGPSILRIQQVVRGDSAAYFCASSPQGLYEKLFFGSGTQLSVL.